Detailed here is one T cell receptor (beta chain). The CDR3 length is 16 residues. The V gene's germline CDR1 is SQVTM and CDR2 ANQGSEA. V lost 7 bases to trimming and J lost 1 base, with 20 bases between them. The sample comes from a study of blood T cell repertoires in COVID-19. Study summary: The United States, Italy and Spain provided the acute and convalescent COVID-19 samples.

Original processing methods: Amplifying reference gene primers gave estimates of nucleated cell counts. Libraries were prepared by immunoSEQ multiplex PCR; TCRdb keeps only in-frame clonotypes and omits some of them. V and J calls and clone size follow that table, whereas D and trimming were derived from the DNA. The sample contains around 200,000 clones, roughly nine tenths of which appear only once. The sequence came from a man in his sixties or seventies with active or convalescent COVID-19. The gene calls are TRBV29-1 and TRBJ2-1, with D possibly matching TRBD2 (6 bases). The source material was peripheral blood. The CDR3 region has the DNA TGCAGCGCCACCTCTAGCGAAGGGAGTTCCTACAATGAGCAGTTCTTC. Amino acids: CSATSSEGSSYNEQFF.